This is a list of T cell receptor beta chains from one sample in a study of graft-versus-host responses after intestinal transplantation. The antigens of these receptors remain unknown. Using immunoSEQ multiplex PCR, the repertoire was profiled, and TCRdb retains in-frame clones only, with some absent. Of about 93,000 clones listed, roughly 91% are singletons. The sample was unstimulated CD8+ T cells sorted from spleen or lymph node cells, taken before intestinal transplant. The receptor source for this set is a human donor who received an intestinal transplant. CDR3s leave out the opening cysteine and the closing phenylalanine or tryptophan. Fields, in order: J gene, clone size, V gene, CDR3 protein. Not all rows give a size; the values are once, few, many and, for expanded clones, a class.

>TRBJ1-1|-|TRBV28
ASSDTGGWTEAF
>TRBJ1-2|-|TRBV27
ASSLWGGGYT
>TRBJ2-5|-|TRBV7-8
ASSSLRGGPKTQY
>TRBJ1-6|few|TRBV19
ASSITDSYNSPLH
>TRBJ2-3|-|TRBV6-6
ASRRGGYSDTQY
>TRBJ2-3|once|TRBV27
ASSPTGLARGRGDTQY
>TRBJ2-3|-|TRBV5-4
ASRWRGGSGWSDTQY
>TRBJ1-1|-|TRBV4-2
ASALVGGNTEAF
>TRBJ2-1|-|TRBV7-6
ASSLAPGLGMDNEQF
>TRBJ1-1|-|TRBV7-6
ASSLAWGDEAF
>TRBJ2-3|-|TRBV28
ASSLQVDTQY
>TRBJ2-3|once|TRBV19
ASSLGLAGSDTQY
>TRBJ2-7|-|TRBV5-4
ASSLGAGTTAYEQY
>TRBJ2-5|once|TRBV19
ASSITGGIQETQY
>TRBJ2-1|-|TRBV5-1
ASSLGLAPNYNEQF
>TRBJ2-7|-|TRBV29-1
SAVAGRAYEQY
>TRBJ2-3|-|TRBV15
ATSNRDRTFTDTQY
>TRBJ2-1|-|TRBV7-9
ASSLGGTGQF
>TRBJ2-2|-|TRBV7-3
ASSTPRDSNTGELF
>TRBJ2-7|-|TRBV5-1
ASSFGGSSYEQY
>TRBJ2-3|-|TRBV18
ASSPAGTDTQY
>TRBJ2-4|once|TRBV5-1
ASCSGLADNIQY
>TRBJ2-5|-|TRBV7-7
ASSLGRQETQY
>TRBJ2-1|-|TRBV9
ASSVTGQDNEQF
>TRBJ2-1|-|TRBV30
AWSEKTAYNEQF
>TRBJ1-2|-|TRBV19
ASSIWGGRDIYGYT
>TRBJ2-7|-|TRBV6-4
ARILLCYEQY
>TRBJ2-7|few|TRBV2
ASAAGASYEQY
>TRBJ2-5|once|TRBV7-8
ASSFPPRDREDEETQY
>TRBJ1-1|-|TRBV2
ASSDAVVGAF
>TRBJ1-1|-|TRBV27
ASSLGSFTEAF
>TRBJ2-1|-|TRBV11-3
ASSHGGGYLVAGEQF
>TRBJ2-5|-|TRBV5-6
ASSVGLAGGYETQY
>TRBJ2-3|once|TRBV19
ASSIASDRGGDTQY
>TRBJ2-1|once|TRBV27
ASSFLGAYNEQF
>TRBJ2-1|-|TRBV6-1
ASTTVGGGYNEQF
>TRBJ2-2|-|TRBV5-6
ASSFGTGTGELF
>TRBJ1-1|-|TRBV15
ATSSDRPGPNTEAF
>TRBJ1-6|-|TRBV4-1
ASSQDRPETGYSPLH
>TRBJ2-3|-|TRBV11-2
ASSPGVTSTDTQY
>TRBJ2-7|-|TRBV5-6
ASSGTGRGSYEQY
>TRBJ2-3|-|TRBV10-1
ASSESTSGRSTDTQY
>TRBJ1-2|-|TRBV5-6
ASSFYGDRGQFNYGYT
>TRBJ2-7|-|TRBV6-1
ASSVGQVPSYEQY
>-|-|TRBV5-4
ASSSAGEIYEQY
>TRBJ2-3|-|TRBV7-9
ASSRSGGSTDTQY
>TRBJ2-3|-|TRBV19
ASRSWREVSDTQY
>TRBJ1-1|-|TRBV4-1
ASSQPGTGEVNTEAF
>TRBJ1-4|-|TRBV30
AWSLTGPNEKLF
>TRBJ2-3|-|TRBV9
ASSVEGSGGTQY
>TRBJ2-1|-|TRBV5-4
ASSFGVGSQGNEQF
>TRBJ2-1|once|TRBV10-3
AISHSGSSYNEQF
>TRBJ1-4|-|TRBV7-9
ASSSTDRPTNEKLF
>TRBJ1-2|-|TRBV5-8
ASSGYRGQNYGYT
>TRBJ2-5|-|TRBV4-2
ASSQEWGLNVGSQETQY
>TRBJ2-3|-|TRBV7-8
ASFETSGIADTQY
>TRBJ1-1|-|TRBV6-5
ASSYSIPGNTEAF
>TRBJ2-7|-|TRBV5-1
ASSFRGNREQY